Listed below are T cell receptor beta chains from one sample, sequenced in a study of T cell changes during pregnancy in multiple sclerosis. The assay was immunoSEQ multiplex PCR, and TCRdb's table has in-frame clones only and misses some. The data contain about 36,000 clones, 75% to 90% of them singletons. Specimen: CD8+ T cells from peripheral blood mononuclear cells, collected in the third trimester of pregnancy. The receptor source for this set is a female donor with multiple sclerosis, enrolled in a pregnancy study. Both conserved end residues are part of each CDR3.

>TRBV6-9|TRBJ2-1
CASSYSLVVLDEQFF
>TRBV6-5|TRBJ2-1
CASSRDSSSNEQFF
>TRBV5-4|TRBJ2-7
CASSVDRYEQYF
>TRBV7-9|TRBJ2-7
CASSLRQGGYEQYF
>TRBV6-6|TRBJ2-1
CASTLHAGAYNEQFF
>TRBV13|TRBJ1-6
CASTLGTGSSYNSPLHF
>TRBV30|TRBJ2-1
CAWSVIFGDNEQFF
>TRBV5-6|TRBJ1-2
CASSRGTGSEGDYGYTF
>TRBV28|TRBJ2-1
CASSLGTSDYNEQFF
>TRBV4-1|TRBJ2-7
CASSLRQDSYEQYF
>TRBV6-6|TRBJ2-6
CASALAPASGANVLTF
>TRBV7-9|TRBJ2-1
CASSTTGGTGSEQFF
>TRBV7-9|TRBJ2-3
CASSLGPAGGSTDTQYF
>TRBV19|TRBJ2-1
CASSIGSGDEQFF
>TRBV27|TRBJ2-1
CASSFGTYNEQFF
>TRBV30|TRBJ1-2
CAWSVGGGYGYTF
>TRBV27|TRBJ2-3
CATLAGTTDTQYF
>TRBV14|TRBJ1-1
CASSQGQNTEAFF
>TRBV5-1|TRBJ2-1
CASSLLTSGVYNEQFF
>TRBV7-6|TRBJ1-1
CASSLVTGYGTEAFF
>TRBV6-6|TRBJ2-7
CASSYPVLAGVVEQYF
>TRBV7-2|TRBJ1-6
CASSLASQGYYNSPLHF
>TRBV5-1|TRBJ1-1
CASSSLPLTGAEAFF
>TRBV19|TRBJ2-7
CASRLAGGYEQYF
>TRBV12-5|TRBJ2-1
CASGFSGEKHNEQFF
>TRBV6-5|TRBJ2-1
CASRPTSGNYNEQFF
>TRBV5-8|TRBJ2-3
CASSAPGVSTDTQYF
>TRBV29-1|TRBJ1-1
CSVEITQGAEAFF
>TRBV5-1|TRBJ1-1
CASSSKGLSNTEAFF
>TRBV19|TRBJ1-1
CASSQGEGTEAFF
>TRBV14|TRBJ2-7
CASSQDPRQGQYF
>TRBV4-2|TRBJ1-5
CASSQVMIGSNQPQHF
>TRBV30|TRBJ2-7
CAWTAGTGLNEQYF
>TRBV25-1|TRBJ1-4
CASKGWQGDEKLFF
>TRBV30|TRBJ1-2
CAWSGLTGRYGYTF
>TRBV7-2|TRBJ2-7
CASSQLAGASYEQYF
>TRBV9|TRBJ2-3
CASSVVAGGPTDTQYF
>TRBV2|TRBJ1-5
CASTVTGDSNQPQHF
>TRBV12-5|TRBJ1-5
CASGLAGPAGQPQHF
>TRBV29-1|TRBJ2-7
CSVELRDYEQYF
>TRBV9|TRBJ2-7
CASSGTSGTDSYEQYF
>TRBV2|TRBJ2-3
CASSEVSGAEGPQYF
>TRBV7-9|TRBJ2-2
CASSRSGQSNTGELFF
>TRBV2|TRBJ1-2
CASSQPGADYGYTF
>TRBV27|TRBJ2-7
CASRKDGLATGQYF
>TRBV6-5|TRBJ2-7
CASSYGGSYEQYF
>TRBV27|TRBJ1-5
CASTAGGANQPQHF
>TRBV2|TRBJ1-4
CVSTWRAAEKLFF
>TRBV7-3|TRBJ2-3
CASSLTHRTSGGFTDTQYF
>TRBV19|TRBJ1-1
CASQGAWNTEAFF
>TRBV6-4|TRBJ2-3
CASSGGAGSTDTQYF
>TRBV5-6|TRBJ2-1
CATSGLAGDAEQFF
>TRBV5-6|TRBJ2-7
CASSLAGNEQYF
>TRBV7-7|TRBJ1-2
CASSRREDRNYGYTF
>TRBV5-1|TRBJ1-4
CASSPGQGISLTNEKLFF
>TRBV4-3|TRBJ1-2
CASSQVGYPNYGYTF
>TRBV19|TRBJ1-5
CASKGQGPNQPQHF